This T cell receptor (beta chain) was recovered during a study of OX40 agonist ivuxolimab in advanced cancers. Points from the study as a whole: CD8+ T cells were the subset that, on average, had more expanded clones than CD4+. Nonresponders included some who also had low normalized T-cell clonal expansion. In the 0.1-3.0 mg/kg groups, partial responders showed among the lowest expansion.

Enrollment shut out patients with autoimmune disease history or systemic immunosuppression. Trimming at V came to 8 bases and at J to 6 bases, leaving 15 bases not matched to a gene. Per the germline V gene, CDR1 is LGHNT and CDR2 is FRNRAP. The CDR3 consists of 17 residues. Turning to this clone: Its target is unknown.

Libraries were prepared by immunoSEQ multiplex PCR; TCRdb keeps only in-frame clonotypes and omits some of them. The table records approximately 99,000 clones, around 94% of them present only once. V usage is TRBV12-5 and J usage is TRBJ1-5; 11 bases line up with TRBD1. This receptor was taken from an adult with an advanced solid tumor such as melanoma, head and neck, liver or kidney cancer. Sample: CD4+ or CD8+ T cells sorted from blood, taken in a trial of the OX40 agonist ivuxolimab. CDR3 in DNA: TGTGCTAGTATATTAGGAAGGGACAGGGGGTTTATTCAGCCCCAGCATTTT. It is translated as CASILGRDRGFIQPQHF.